Below, 7 T cell receptor beta chains from the same sample are listed, as sequenced in a study of CD8 T cells in Susac syndrome. A quantity of 0.5 to 1 ug RNA underwent reverse transcription using random hexamers. A single record per CDR3 protein comes from TCRdb applying MiXCR to the immunoSEQ multiplex PCR reads. The profile shows about 180,000 distinct CDR3 sequences, under 95% of them singletons. Sequences were obtained from CD4+ T cells from PBMCs. The receptors were sampled from a human donor with Susac syndrome.

V gene TRBV20-1 combines with J gene TRBJ2-7, with D perhaps TRBD1 (6 bases). Trimming shortened V by 0 bases and J by 7 bases, and 19 bases separated the two germline ends. Germline V lookup: CDR1 DFQATT, CDR2 SNEGSKA (reference sequence). The CDR3 has 15 residues. The CDR3 sequence is CSARDPSTGPAEQYF. CDR3 sequence (DNA): TGCAGTGCTAGAGATCCCTCGACAGGTCCTGCGGAGCAGTACTTC.

This sequence joins TRBV20-1 and TRBJ2-5, with TRBD2 identical over 8 bases. The CDR3 runs 15 residues. Germline V gene data show CDR1 as DFQATT and CDR2 as SNEGSKA (reference sequence). J lost 2 bases, V lost 5 bases, and 10 bases had no gene match. CDR3 sequence reads: CSAFSGTRLQETQYF. DNA of the CDR3: TGCAGTGCTTTCTCCGGGACTAGACTTCAAGAGACCCAGTACTTC.

V and J are TRBV7-9 and TRBJ2-3, with a tentative D call TRBD2 (7 bases). CDR1 and CDR2 from the germline V gene are SEHNR and FQNEAQ (reference sequence). The length of the CDR3 is 17 residues. The V gene lost 4 bases and the J gene lost 0 bases, with 17 bases spanning the gap. The CDR3 DNA sequence: TGTGCCAGCAGCTCCTTCGGGCGGGGGCCTAGCACAGATACGCAGTATTTT. It codes for CASSSFGRGPSTDTQYF.

The CDR3 DNA reads TGTAGCTCGGGACTTCGCACAGATACGCAGTATTTT. This sequence encodes CSSGLRTDTQYF. This chain connects TRBV19 to TRBJ2-3; maybe TRBD2 (6 bases). There are 12 residues in the CDR3. Germline assignment: CDR1 LNHDA and CDR2 SQIVND (reference sequence).

J is TRBJ2-5 and V is TRBV5-6; 8 bases align to TRBD1. V shed 0 bases, J shed 8 bases, and the junction held 9 bases outside the gene matches. This CDR3 is 15 amino acids long. Germline CDR1 and CDR2: SGHDT and YYEEEE. CDR3: CASSLDTPGGETQYF. The CDR3 region has the DNA TGTGCCAGCAGCTTGGATACCCCAGGGGGCGAAACCCAGTACTTC.

This rearrangement joins TRBV12-3 or TRBV12-4 to TRBJ1-3; D remains ambiguous. Trimming took 2 bases from V and 4 from J, leaving 15 bases between them. The CDR3 loop spans 16 amino acids. The CDR3 DNA is TGTGCCAGCAGTTTATTCGAAGCCAGTCTGGGAAACACCATATATTTT. Translating it yields CASSLFEASLGNTIYF.

The chain is built from TRBV20-1 and TRBJ2-5; 7 bases align to TRBD1. The CDR3 is 14 residues long. Germline V CDR1 and CDR2: DFQATT, SNEGSKA (reference sequence). The J segment lost 3 bases and the V segment lost 0 bases, leaving 4 bases of the junction unmatched. The CDR3 is CSARDRTGKETQYF. The CDR3 DNA follows: TGCAGTGCTAGAGATCGGACAGGAAAAGAGACCCAGTACTTC.